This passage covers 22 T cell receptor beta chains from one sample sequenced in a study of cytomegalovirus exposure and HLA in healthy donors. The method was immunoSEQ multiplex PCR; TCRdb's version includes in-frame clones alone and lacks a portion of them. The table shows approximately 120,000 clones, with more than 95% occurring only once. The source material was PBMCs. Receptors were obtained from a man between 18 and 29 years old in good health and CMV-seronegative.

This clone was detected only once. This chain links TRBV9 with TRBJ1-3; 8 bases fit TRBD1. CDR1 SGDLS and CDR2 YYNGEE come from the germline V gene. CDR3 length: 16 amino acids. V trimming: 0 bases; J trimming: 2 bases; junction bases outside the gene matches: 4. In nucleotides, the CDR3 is TGTGCCAGCAGCGTAGGAGACAGGGGTGCTGGAAACACCATATATTTT. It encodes CASSVGDRGAGNTIYF.

The CDR3 coding sequence is TGTGCCAGTAGTATAGCGACAGGGAGAGGCTACACCTTC. Its protein product is CASSIATGRGYTF. The gene calls are TRBV19 and TRBJ1-2, with 7 bases identical to TRBD1. Germline trimming cut 1 base from V and 8 bases from J; bases unmatched to any gene: 4. From germline, CDR1 is LNHDA and CDR2 SQIVND (reference sequence). The length of the CDR3 is 13 residues. Using reference TRBV19 and TRBJ1-2 for the parts outside the CDR3, the full variable domain is DGGITQSPKYLFRKEGQNVTLSCEQNLNHDAMYWYRQDPGQGLRLIYYSQIVNDFQKGDIAEGYSVSREKKESFPLTVTSAQKNPTAFYLCASSIATGRGYTFGSGTRLTVV.

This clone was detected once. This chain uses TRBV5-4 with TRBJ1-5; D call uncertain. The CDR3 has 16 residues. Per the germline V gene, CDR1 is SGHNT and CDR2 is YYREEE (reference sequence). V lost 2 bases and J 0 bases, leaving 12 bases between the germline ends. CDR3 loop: CASSFKGLDSNQPQHF. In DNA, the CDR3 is TGTGCCAGCAGCTTTAAAGGACTAGATAGCAATCAGCCCCAGCATTTT.

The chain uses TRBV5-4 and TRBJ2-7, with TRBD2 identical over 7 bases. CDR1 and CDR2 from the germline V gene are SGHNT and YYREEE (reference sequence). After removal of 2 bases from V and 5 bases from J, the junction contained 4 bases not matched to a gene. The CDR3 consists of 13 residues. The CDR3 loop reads CASSLAGSNEQYF. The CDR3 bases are TGTGCCAGCAGCTTAGCGGGATCAAACGAGCAGTACTTC. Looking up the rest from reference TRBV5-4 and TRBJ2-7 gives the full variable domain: ETGVTQSPTHLIKTRGQQVTLRCSSQSGHNTVSWYQQALGQGPQFIFQYYREEENGRGNFPPRFSGLQFPNYSSELNVNALELDDSALYLCASSLAGSNEQYFGPGTRLTVT.

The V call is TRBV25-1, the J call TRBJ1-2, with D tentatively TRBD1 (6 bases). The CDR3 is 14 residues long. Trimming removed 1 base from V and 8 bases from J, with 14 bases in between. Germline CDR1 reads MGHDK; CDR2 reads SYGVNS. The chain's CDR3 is CASSEFSDSIGYTF. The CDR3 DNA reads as TGTGCCAGCAGTGAATTCTCGGACAGCATCGGCTACACCTTC.

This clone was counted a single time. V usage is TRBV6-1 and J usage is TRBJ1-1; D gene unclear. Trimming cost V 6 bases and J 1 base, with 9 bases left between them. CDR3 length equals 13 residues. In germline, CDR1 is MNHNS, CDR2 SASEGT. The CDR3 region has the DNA TGTGCCAGCAGCGCGGTGGGGAACACTGAAGCTTTCTTT. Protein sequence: CASSAVGNTEAFF.

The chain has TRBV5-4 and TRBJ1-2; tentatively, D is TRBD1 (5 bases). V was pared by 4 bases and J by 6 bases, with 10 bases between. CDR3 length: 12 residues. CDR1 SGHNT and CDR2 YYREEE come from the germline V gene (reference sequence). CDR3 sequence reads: CASSPGGDGYTF. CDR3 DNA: TGTGCCAGCAGCCCCGGAGGGGATGGCTACACCTTC. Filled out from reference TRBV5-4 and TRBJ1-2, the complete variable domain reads ETGVTQSPTHLIKTRGQQVTLRCSSQSGHNTVSWYQQALGQGPQFIFQYYREEENGRGNFPPRFSGLQFPNYSSELNVNALELDDSALYLCASSPGGDGYTFGSGTRLTVV.

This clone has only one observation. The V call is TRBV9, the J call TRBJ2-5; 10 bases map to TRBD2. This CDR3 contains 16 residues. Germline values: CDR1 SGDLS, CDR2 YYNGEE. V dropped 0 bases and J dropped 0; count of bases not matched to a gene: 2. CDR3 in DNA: TGTGCCAGCAGCGTAGGACTAGCGGGCTACCAAGAGACCCAGTACTTC. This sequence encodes CASSVGLAGYQETQYF.

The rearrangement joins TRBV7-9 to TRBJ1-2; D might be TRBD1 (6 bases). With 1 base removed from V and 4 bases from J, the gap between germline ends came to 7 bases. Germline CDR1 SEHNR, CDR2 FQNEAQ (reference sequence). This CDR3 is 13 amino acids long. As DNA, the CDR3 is TGTGCCAGCAGCTTAGGGACAGCCTATGGCTACACCTTC. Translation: CASSLGTAYGYTF. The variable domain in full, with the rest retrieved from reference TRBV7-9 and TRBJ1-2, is DTGVSQNPRHKITKRGQNVTFRCDPISEHNRLYWYRQTLGQGPEFLTYFQNEAQLEKSRLLSDRFSAERPKGSFSTLEIQRTEQGDSAMYLCASSLGTAYGYTFGSGTRLTVV.

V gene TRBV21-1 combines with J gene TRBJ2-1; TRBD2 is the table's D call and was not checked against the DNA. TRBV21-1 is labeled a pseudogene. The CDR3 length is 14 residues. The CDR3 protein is CASSKGPRVNEQFF. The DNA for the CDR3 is TGTGCCAGCAGCAAAGGACCTAGAGTCAATGAGCAGTTCTTC.

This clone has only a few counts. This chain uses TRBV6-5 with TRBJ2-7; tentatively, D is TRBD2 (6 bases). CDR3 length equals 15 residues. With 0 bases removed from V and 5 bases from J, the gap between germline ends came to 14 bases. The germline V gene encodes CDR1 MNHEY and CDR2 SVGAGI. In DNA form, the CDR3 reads TGTGCCAGCAGTTACTCGGAGGGTAGCGGCCACGAGCAGTACTTC. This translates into CASSYSEGSGHEQYF.

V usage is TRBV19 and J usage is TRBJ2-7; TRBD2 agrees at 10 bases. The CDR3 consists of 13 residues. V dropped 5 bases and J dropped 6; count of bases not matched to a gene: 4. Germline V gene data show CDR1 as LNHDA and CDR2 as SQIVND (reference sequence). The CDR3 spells CASSLAGVPEQYF. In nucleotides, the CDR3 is TGTGCCAGTAGTCTAGCGGGAGTCCCCGAGCAGTACTTC.

The CDR3 DNA is TGTGCCAGCAGTGACTCAGGGGGTGGGGGCTACAATGAGCAGTTCTTC. Translation gives CASSDSGGGGYNEQFF. The chain couples TRBV6-4 to TRBJ2-1; TRBD1 is a possible D gene (6 bases). The CDR3 sequence is 16 residues long. Trimming removed 0 bases at V and 3 bases at J, with 12 bases between. The germline V gene has CDR1 MRHNA and CDR2 SNTAGT.

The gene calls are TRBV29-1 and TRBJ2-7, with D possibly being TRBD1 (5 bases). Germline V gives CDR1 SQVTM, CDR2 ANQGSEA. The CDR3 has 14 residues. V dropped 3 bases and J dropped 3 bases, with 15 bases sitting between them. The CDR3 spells CSVEGFDSSYEQYF. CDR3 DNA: TGCAGCGTTGAGGGTTTTGACAGCAGCTACGAGCAGTACTTC.

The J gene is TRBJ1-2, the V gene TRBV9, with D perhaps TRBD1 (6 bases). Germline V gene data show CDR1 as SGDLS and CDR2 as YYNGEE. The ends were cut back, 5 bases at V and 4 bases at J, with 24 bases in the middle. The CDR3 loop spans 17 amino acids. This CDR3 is CASRDTRGPEYSYGYTF. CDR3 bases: TGTGCCAGCAGGGACACGCGGGGGCCAGAATATAGCTATGGCTACACCTTC.

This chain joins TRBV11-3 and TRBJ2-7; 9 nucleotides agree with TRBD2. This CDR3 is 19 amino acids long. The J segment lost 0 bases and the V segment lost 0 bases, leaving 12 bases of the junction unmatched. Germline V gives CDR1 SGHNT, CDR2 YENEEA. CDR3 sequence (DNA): TGTGCCAGCAGCTTAGATCCCCGACTAGCGGAGGGGAGCTCCTACGAGCAGTACTTC. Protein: CASSLDPRLAEGSSYEQYF.

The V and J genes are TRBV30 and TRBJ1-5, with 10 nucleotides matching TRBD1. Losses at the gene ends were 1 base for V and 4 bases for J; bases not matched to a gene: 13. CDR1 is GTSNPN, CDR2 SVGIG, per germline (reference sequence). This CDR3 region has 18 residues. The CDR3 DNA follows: TGTGCCTGGAGTGCCCCCCCCTCGACAGGGGGCTCGAATCAGCCCCAGCATTTT. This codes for CAWSAPPSTGGSNQPQHF.

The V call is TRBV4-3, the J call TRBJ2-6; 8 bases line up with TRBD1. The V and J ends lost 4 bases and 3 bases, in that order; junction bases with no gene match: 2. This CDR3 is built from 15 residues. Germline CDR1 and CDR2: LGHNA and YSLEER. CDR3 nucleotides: TGCGCCAGCAGCCGACAGGGGTTTGGGGCCAACGTCCTGACTTTC. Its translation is CASSRQGFGANVLTF.

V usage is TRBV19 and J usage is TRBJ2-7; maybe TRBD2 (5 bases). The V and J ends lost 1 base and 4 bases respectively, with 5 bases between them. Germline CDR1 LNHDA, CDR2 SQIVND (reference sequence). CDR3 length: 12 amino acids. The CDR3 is CASSIGGYEQYF. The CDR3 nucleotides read TGTGCCAGTAGTATAGGAGGGTACGAGCAGTACTTC.

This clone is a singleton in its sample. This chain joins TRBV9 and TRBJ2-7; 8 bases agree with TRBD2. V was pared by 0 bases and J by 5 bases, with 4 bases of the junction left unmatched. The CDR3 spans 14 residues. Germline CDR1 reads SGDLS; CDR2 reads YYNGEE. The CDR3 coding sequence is TGTGCCAGCAGCGTAGGAGCGGGGGCCCACGAGCAGTACTTC. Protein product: CASSVGAGAHEQYF. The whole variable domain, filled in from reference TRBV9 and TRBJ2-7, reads DSGVTQTPKHLITATGQRVTLRCSPRSGDLSVYWYQQSLDQGLQFLIQYYNGEERAKGNILERFSAQQFPDLHSELNLSSLELGDSALYFCASSVGAGAHEQYFGPGTRLTVT.

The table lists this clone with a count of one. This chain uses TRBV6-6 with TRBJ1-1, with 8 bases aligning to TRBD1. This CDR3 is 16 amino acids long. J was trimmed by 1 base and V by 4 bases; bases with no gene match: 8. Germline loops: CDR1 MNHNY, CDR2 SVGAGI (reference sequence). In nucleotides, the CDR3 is TGTGCCAGCAGTTCCACCCGGACAGGGAGGAACACTGAAGCTTTCTTT. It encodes CASSSTRTGRNTEAFF.

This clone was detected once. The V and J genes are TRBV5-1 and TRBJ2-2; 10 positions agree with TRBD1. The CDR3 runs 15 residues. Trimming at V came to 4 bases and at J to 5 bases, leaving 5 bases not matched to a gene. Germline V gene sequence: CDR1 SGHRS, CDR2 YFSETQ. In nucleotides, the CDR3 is TGCGCCAGCAGCCTCCTGGGACAGGGGACCGGGGAGCTGTTTTTT. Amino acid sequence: CASSLLGQGTGELFF.